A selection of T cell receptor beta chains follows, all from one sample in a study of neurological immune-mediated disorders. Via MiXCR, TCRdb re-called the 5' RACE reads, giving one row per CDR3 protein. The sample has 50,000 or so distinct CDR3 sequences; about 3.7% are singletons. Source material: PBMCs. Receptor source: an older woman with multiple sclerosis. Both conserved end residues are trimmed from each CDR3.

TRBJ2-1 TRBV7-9 ASSYIGVSYNEQF
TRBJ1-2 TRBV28 ASSQGIRFYGYT
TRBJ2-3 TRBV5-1 ASSLGTSGYTDTQY
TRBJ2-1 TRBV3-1 ASSQERRLAGLNEQF
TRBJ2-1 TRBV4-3 ASSQEIGLGEGI
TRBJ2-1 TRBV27 ASSLEGQGNNEQF
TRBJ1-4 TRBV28 ASSLTADAQT
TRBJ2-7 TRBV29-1 SVGRGFVYEQY
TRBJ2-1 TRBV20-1 SARVSGQGVFYEQF
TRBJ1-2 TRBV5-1 ASSSARNFLRDGYT
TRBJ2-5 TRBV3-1 ASSSGETQY
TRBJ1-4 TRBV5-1 ASSRGDNEKLF
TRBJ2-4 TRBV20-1 SAYRDGNIQY